In its sample, the clone carrying this TCR beta chain was seen a few times. Using RNA transcripts as the source, TCR beta CDR3 regions were amplified. The HTBI set primed first-round TCR CDR3 RT-PCR. TCRdb reprocessed the multiplex PCR reads with MiXCR, giving one entry per CDR3 protein. Among about 520,000 distinct CDR3 sequences listed, roughly 20% were seen once. The data are from a study of T cells in Graves' hyperthyroidism and ophthalmopathy. When ophthalmopathy did not progress within 18 months, Graves' hyperthyroidism was considered stable. Source material for PBMCs was less than 12 ml fresh peripheral blood. Sequences were obtained from blood. The receptor was derived from a man younger than 35 with Graves' hyperthyroidism.

The CDR3 loop reads CASSEPPTGANVLTF. The CDR3 nucleotides read TGTGCCAGCAGTGAACCTCCAACCGGGGCCAACGTCCTGACTTTC. The chain has TRBV6-1 and TRBJ2-6; D is unresolved. Germline lookup yields CDR1 MNHNS and CDR2 SASEGT. This CDR3 region has 15 residues. V was clipped by 2 bases and J by 4 bases, with 9 bases between them.